The entry that follows covers one TCR beta chain sequence. This entry is derived from a study of T cells expressing NK-cell markers. CDR3 length equals 16 residues. Germline CDR1 SGHKS, CDR2 YYEKEE (reference sequence). TCRdb reanalyzed the 5' RACE reads and collapses them to one entry per CDR3 protein, without DNA. The sample yields about 460,000 distinct CDR3 sequences, of which the top ten take up 1.4% to 1.5%. The chain links TRBV5-5 to TRBJ1-3; TCRdb's D call of TRBD1 is untestable without DNA. The sequence was collected from a woman in her fifties or sixties in good health. Sequencing was done on a sample of blood T cells: a sorted CD56 or NKG2C T cell subset, CD4+ or CD8+ T cells, or bulk PBMC T cells (not recorded which). The CDR3 loop reads CASSFAGGTSGNTIYF.